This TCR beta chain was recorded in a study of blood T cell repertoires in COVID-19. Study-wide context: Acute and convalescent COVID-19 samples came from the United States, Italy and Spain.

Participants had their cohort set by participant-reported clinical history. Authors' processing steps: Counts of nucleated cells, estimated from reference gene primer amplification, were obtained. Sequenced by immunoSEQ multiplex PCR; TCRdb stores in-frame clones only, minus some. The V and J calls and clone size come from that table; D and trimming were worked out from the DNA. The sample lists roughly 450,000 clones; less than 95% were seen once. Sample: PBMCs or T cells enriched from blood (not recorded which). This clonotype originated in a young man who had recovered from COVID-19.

CDR3: CASRGRPRQPQHF. The CDR3 bases are TGTGCCAGCAGGGGGAGACCGAGGCAGCCCCAGCATTTT. The genes are TRBV6-5 and TRBJ1-5; D remains unclear. The V gene's germline CDR1 is MNHEY and CDR2 SVGAGI. V was cut by 6 bases and J by 7 bases, with 13 bases left in between. The CDR3 is made up of 13 amino acids.